The 26 T cell receptor delta chains below were found in one sample sequenced in a study of gammadelta T cells in human blood. TCRdb re-processed the RT-PCR reads using CATT. The sample carries hundreds of delta-chain clones, 11% to 15% recorded once. Specimen: non-Vgamma9Vdelta2 gamma-delta T cells from fetal blood. These receptors all come from a human fetus.

Relative to its sample, this clone is medium-sized. The V gene is TRDV3, the J gene TRDJ2, with 8 bases identical to TRDD3. The CDR3 extends over 15 amino acids. The J segment lost 2 bases and the V segment lost 2 bases, leaving 7 bases of the junction unmatched. Germline assignment: CDR1 TVYSNPD and CDR2 GDNSRS (reference sequence). The CDR3 region has the DNA TGTGCCTTTCACCCTGGGGGAAACTTGACAGCACAACTCTTCTTT. Translation: CAFHPGGNLTAQLFF.

With regard to this clone: A far larger clone is one nucleotide away, so this likely arose from a read error. The chain uses TRDV1 and TRDJ2; TRDD3 matches 9 bases. The CDR3 consists of 20 residues. Looked up from germline, CDR1 is TSWWSYY and CDR2 is QGS. CDR3 residues: CALGELGPIHWGTLTAQRFF. The CDR3 coding sequence is TGTGCTCTTGGGGAACTTGGGCCCATCCACTGGGGGACCTTGACAGCACAACGCTTCTTT.

This clone was detected only a few times. The V call is TRDV2, the J call TRDJ1; TRDD2 aligns across 8 bases. Germline V lookup: CDR1 GEAIGNYY, CDR2 EKD. V gave up 0 bases and J gave up 0 bases; unmatched junction bases: 8. The CDR3 loop spans 17 amino acids. CDR3 sequence (DNA): TGTGCCTGTGACACCGGCTTCCTACGTACCTACACCGATAAACTCATCTTT. Protein: CACDTGFLRTYTDKLIF.

This clone is labeled medium-sized. The V call is TRDV1, the J call TRDJ3; 10 positions agree with TRDD3. The CDR3 sequence is 24 residues long. V shed 1 base and J 4 bases; nucleotides not matched to a gene: 22. CDR1 and CDR2 from the germline V gene are TSWWSYY and QGS. The CDR3 nucleotides are TGTGCTCTTGGGGAACCCAGGGGTCCCGATACTGGGGGATCTGGGTGGTGGGACACCCGACAGATGTTTTTC. Translation: CALGEPRGPDTGGSGWWDTRQMFF.

This clone came up once. A far larger clone lies a single base away; this is likely a read error. The V gene is TRAV29/DV5; the J gene was not called; the D call of TRDD3 is as the table states it, not checked on the DNA. Germline V gene sequence: CDR1 NSMFDY, CDR2 ISSIKDK. The CDR3 is made up of 14 amino acids. The CDR3: CAASTGGYTDKIIF. In DNA, the CDR3 is TGTGCAGCAAGCACTGGGGGATACACCGATAAAATCATCTTT.

This clone was seen only a few times. This chain uses TRAV29/DV5 with TRDJ3; 7 bases line up with TRDD3. The CDR3 has 18 amino acids. Germline CDR1 is NSMFDY and CDR2 is ISSIKDK. The V and J ends lost 0 bases and 1 base, in that order; junction bases with no gene match: 7. DNA of the CDR3: TGTGCAGCAAGCGCGGAGATTGGGGGATCCTGGGACACCCGACAGATGTTTTTC. Its translation: CAASAEIGGSWDTRQMFF. The full variable domain, its missing parts supplied by reference TRAV29/DV5 and TRDJ3, is DQQVKQNSPSLSVQEGRISILNCDYTNSMFDYFLWYKKYPAEGPTFLISISSIKDKNEDGRFTVFLNKSAKHLSLHIVPSQPGDSAVYFCAASAEIGGSWDTRQMFFGTGIKLFVEP.

Judged by abundance, this clone is large. The chain combines TRDV2 with TRDJ3; 9 positions agree with TRDD3. This CDR3 spans 19 amino acids. V was pared by 3 bases and J by 0 bases, with 8 bases of the junction left unmatched. Per the germline V gene, CDR1 is GEAIGNYY and CDR2 is EKD. CDR3 amino acids: CACDPYWGKSSWDTRQMFF. CDR3 nucleotide sequence: TGTGCCTGTGACCCCTACTGGGGGAAGAGCTCCTGGGACACCCGACAGATGTTTTTC.

In regard to this clone: It differs at one base from a far larger clone, so likely a read error. The chain uses TRAV29/DV5 and TRDJ1; the match to TRDD3 covers 8 bases. Matching the DNA to germline supplied the J gene, which TCRdb does not give. Germline values: CDR1 NSMFDY, CDR2 ISSIKDK. The CDR3 covers 14 residues. The V gene end was trimmed by 1 base and the J gene end by 0 bases; junction bases not matched to a gene: 2. In DNA, the CDR3 is TGTGCAGCAAGCACTGGGGGTTACACCGATAAACTCATCTTT. Encoded protein: CAASTGGYTDKLIF.

Note on this clone: The junction and the germline gene differ at one end; a read error may be behind it. The genes are TRDV1 and TRDJ2; D gene uncertain. The CDR3 is made up of 14 amino acids. Germline V gene sequence: CDR1 TSWWSYY, CDR2 QGS. CDR3 region: CARGYPALTAQLFF. CDR3 DNA sequence: TGTGCTCGTGGGTACCCAGCTTTGACAGCACAACTCTTCTTT.

This clone is categorized as hyperexpanded. V is TRDV1 and J is TRDJ1; D uncertain. The CDR3 runs to 18 residues. Germline CDR1 reads TSWWSYY; CDR2 reads QGS. V shed 1 base and J shed 0 bases, with 18 bases lying between them. The CDR3 DNA reads TGTGCTCTTGGGGAACCGGAAACCCCGGCGATTTACACCGATAAACTCATCTTT. Amino acids: CALGEPETPAIYTDKLIF.

The chain links TRDV1 to TRDJ1, with TRDD2 as a possible D gene (5 bases). The J gene, absent from TCRdb, was called here by matching the DNA to germline. Germline assignment: CDR1 TSWWSYY and CDR2 QGS. CDR3 length: 15 amino acids. V gave up 2 bases and J gave up 2 bases, with 12 bases separating them. Written as DNA, the CDR3 is TGTGCTCTTGGGGAAACCTCTTCCGTTACCGATAAACTCATCTTT. Its translation is CALGETSSVTDKLIF.

Comment on this clone: Given a much more abundant clone one base away, this may be a read error. V usage is TRDV2 and J usage is TRDJ3; TRDD3 aligns across 13 bases. Germline CDR1 and CDR2: GEAIGNYY and EKD. The trim removed 0 bases at V and 4 bases at J, leaving 8 bases unmatched. This CDR3 has 20 residues. The CDR3 DNA follows: TGTGCCTGTGACACCGGGCATACTGGGGGATACGCTTGGGACACCCGACAGATGTTTTTC. It specifies CACDTGHTGGYAWDTRQMFF.

This clone is large within its sample. The chain uses TRAV29/DV5 and TRDJ1; the match to TRDD2 covers 8 bases. The CDR3 sequence is 27 residues long. Germline lookup yields CDR1 NSMFDY and CDR2 ISSIKDK. With 0 bases clipped from V and 0 bases from J, the junction kept 40 bases outside the gene matches. The CDR3 spells CAASAKLFAFLYPPEGMGLQYTDKLIF. The CDR3 nucleotides read TGTGCAGCAAGCGCGAAGCTTTTCGCCTTCCTATACCCCCCTGAGGGTATGGGGTTACAGTACACCGATAAACTCATCTTT. The full variable domain, completed using reference TRAV29/DV5 and TRDJ1, is DQQVKQNSPSLSVQEGRISILNCDYTNSMFDYFLWYKKYPAEGPTFLISISSIKDKNEDGRFTVFLNKSAKHLSLHIVPSQPGDSAVYFCAASAKLFAFLYPPEGMGLQYTDKLIFGKGTRVTVEP.

The V and J genes are TRDV2 and TRDJ1; 7 bases agree with TRDD3. TCRdb is silent on the J gene; assignment here came from matching the DNA to germline. This CDR3 comprises 23 residues. Trimming at V came to 3 bases and at J to 0 bases, leaving 30 bases not matched to a gene. CDR1 is GEAIGNYY, CDR2 EKD, per germline. For the CDR3, the DNA is TGTGCCTGTGACTGGGGGAGCTCCTGTGACACCGTGATGGGGGACTTTTACACCGATAAACTCATCTTT. Translation gives CACDWGSSCDTVMGDFYTDKLIF.

As to this clone: Given a far larger clone just one base away, this is likely a sequencing read error. The genes are TRDV2 and TRDJ3, with no clear D. TCRdb gives no J gene; it was assigned here by matching the DNA to germline. Trimming shortened V by 3 bases and J by 0 bases, and 8 bases separated the two germline ends. Germline lookup yields CDR1 GEAIGNYY and CDR2 EKD. The CDR3 is made up of 16 amino acids. The CDR3 region is CACDCGSSWDTRQMFF. The DNA of the CDR3 is TGTGCCTGTGACTGTGGGAGCTCCTGGGACACCCGACAGATGTTTTTC.

As for this clone: A far more abundant clone sits one base away, making this likely a read error. Here the J gene is TRDJ2 and the V gene is not called; the D call in the table, TRDD3, was not verified against the DNA. The CDR3 has 15 residues. CDR3 region: CAVCLPGGLTAQLFF. CDR3 DNA: TGTGCTGTGTGCCTCCCTGGGGGATTGACAGCACAACTCTTCTTT.

J gene TRDJ2 was identified, but the V gene was not called. This CDR3 is 11 amino acids long. The CDR3 loop reads CASALTAQLFF. The CDR3 DNA sequence: TGTGCTAGTGCTTTGACAGCACAACTCTTCTTT.

The V call is TRDV2, the J call TRDJ2; D not certain. Trimming pared 3 bases from V and 10 bases from J, leaving 14 bases between. The CDR3 length is 13 residues. CDR1 and CDR2 from the germline V gene are GEAIGNYY and EKD. In nucleotides, the CDR3 is TGTGCCTGTGACTTATTTTTTTCAGAACAACTCTTCTTT. Translating it yields CACDLFFSEQLFF.

A note on this clone: A much larger clone lies a single base off, so this may be a read error. The chain uses TRDV1 and TRDJ2, with D perhaps matching TRDD2 (6 bases). Germline loops: CDR1 TSWWSYY, CDR2 QGS. V dropped 2 bases and J dropped 0 bases, with 31 bases sitting between them. The CDR3 is made up of 23 amino acids. The CDR3 region has the DNA TGTGCTCTTGGGGAATGGGGCCCTACGGGCGGGCTTCCTCATTTTGCTTTGACAGCACAACTCTTCTTT. Translated: CALGEWGPTGGLPHFALTAQLFF.

This clone is judged large. The chain combines TRDV1 with TRDJ1, with D perhaps TRDD3 (6 bases). In germline, CDR1 is TSWWSYY, CDR2 QGS. This CDR3 spans 18 amino acids. V was clipped by 3 bases and J by 1 base, with 21 bases between them. The chain's CDR3 is CALGDFPSSGDFTDKLIF. The CDR3 DNA follows: TGTGCTCTTGGGGATTTTCCTTCAAGTGGGGATTTCACCGATAAACTCATCTTT.

This clone was counted a few times. This likely reflects a read error, since a far larger clone is one base away. The chain has TRDV1 and TRDJ2, with D maybe TRDD3 (5 bases). The CDR3 is made up of 19 amino acids. Germline V lookup: CDR1 TSWWSYY, CDR2 QGS. Trimming removed 4 bases from V and 0 bases from J, with 21 bases in between. This chain's CDR3 is CALGGFSGRRGALTAQLFF. CDR3 nucleotides: TGTGCTCTTGGGGGATTTTCGGGCCGTAGGGGAGCTTTGACAGCACAACTCTTCTTT.

This clone is termed large (0.1 to 1%). Other DNA sequences of this sample code for an identical CDR3. The chain links TRDV1 to TRDJ1; the match to TRDD3 covers 10 bases. V lost 6 bases, J lost 4 bases, and 23 bases stayed unmatched. Germline lookup yields CDR1 TSWWSYY and CDR2 QGS. The CDR3 runs to 20 residues. CDR3: CALGPPIRLFLRGIRDKLIF. CDR3 bases: TGTGCTCTTGGACCCCCTATCAGGCTTTTCCTACGGGGGATACGCGATAAACTCATCTTT.

In its sample, this clone was seen a few times. The V call is TRDV1, the J call TRDJ4; 13 bases line up with TRDD3. The CDR3 covers 20 residues. Germline V CDR1 and CDR2: TSWWSYY, QGS. The trim removed 2 bases at V and 0 bases at J, leaving 15 bases unmatched. The CDR3 loop is CALGEAPTTGGYEEPRPLIF. The CDR3 region has the DNA TGTGCTCTTGGGGAAGCTCCTACAACTGGGGGATACGAGGAGCCCAGACCCCTGATCTTT.

With respect to this clone: This likely traces to a read error, being one base from a far larger clone. This chain uses TRDV2 with TRDJ1; D possibly corresponds to TRDD3 (6 bases). Here the J gene was assigned by germline matching of the DNA, as TCRdb has none. The CDR3 is made up of 15 amino acids. Between the trimmed V and J ends, which lost 1 base and 0 bases, there was a span of 11 bases. CDR1 and CDR2 from the germline V gene are GEAIGNYY and EKD. CDR3 loop: CACDTGGMYTDKLIF. Here the CDR3 DNA reads TGTGCCTGTGACACTGGGGGTATGTACACCGATAAACTCATCTTT.

This clone is deemed large. The chain uses TRAV38-2/DV8 and TRDJ1, with 10 bases fitting TRDD3. The CDR3 has 16 residues. With 1 base clipped from V and 0 bases from J, the junction kept 3 bases outside the gene matches. Looked up from germline, CDR1 is TSESDYY and CDR2 is QEAYKQQN. CDR3 residues: CAYRSCTGGYTDKLIF. In DNA, the CDR3 is TGTGCTTATAGGAGCTGTACTGGGGGATACACCGATAAACTCATCTTT.

V usage is TRDV1 and J usage is TRDJ1; 10 bases match TRDD3. This CDR3 has 20 residues. From germline, CDR1 is TSWWSYY and CDR2 QGS. The junction had 25 bases not matched to a gene; V was cut back by 5 bases and J by 7 bases. In nucleotides, the CDR3 is TGTGCTCTTGGGCCCCGAAGGGGCTCGTACTGGGGGATTGGGCCCCTTAAACTCATCTTT. Translated: CALGPRRGSYWGIGPLKLIF.